These T cell receptor beta chains were read from a single sample in a study of identical twins. Each CDR3 protein is one row after TCRdb ran MiXCR on the 5' RACE reads. The table has roughly 240,000 distinct CDR3 sequences, about 7.3% seen once. This sample also belongs to another study, concerning yellow fever vaccine responses in identical twins.

Sequencing was carried out using memory (CD45RO+) T cells sorted from blood. The receptors derive from a woman younger than 30 in good health. CDR3s include the opening cysteine and the closing phenylalanine or tryptophan. D genes are given only for firm matches. Rows give clone size only sometimes, using once, few, many, or a class for an expanded clone.

j_call: TRBJ2-2; v_call: TRBV5-6; d_call: NA; clone_size: few; cdr3_nt: TGTGCCAGCAGCTTGTTGGCTAGCTGGGACACCGGGGAGCTGTTTTTT; cdr3_aa: CASSLLASWDTGELFF
j_call: TRBJ2-2; v_call: TRBV6-5; d_call: NA; clone_size: few; cdr3_nt: TGTGCCAGCAGTTACTCGTTCCAGGTCGGCGGGGAGCTGTTTTTT; cdr3_aa: CASSYSFQVGGELFF
j_call: TRBJ1-1; v_call: TRBV6-1; d_call: NA; clone_size: many; cdr3_nt: TGTGCCAGCACCGCGGGGGGCACGACTGAAGCTTTCTTT; cdr3_aa: CASTAGGTTEAFF
j_call: TRBJ2-1; v_call: TRBV28; d_call: TRBD1; clone_size: NA; cdr3_nt: TGTGCCAGCAGCCCCGGACAGGGGAGCAACAATGAGCAGTTCTTC; cdr3_aa: CASSPGQGSNNEQFF
j_call: TRBJ2-2; v_call: TRBV2; d_call: NA; clone_size: NA; cdr3_nt: TGTGCCAGCAGTGATTTGACAGGGAACACCGGGGAGCTGTTTTTT; cdr3_aa: CASSDLTGNTGELFF
j_call: TRBJ2-7; v_call: TRBV27; d_call: TRBD1; clone_size: many; cdr3_nt: TGTGCCAGCACATCGACAGGGGCCACTTACGAGCAGTACTTC; cdr3_aa: CASTSTGATYEQYF
j_call: TRBJ1-3; v_call: TRBV5-1; d_call: NA; clone_size: many; cdr3_nt: TGCGCCAGCAGCGGAGCTACCTCGACGACTGGAAACACCATATATTTT; cdr3_aa: CASSGATSTTGNTIYF
j_call: TRBJ2-7; v_call: TRBV6-1; d_call: TRBD2; clone_size: NA; cdr3_nt: TGTGCCAGCAGTCAGCGGGAGGCATCCGAGCAGTACTTC; cdr3_aa: CASSQREASEQYF
j_call: TRBJ2-3; v_call: TRBV29-1; d_call: NA; clone_size: NA; cdr3_nt: TGCAGCGGTAGCTGGGGCACAGATACGCAGTATTTT; cdr3_aa: CSGSWGTDTQYF
j_call: TRBJ2-1; v_call: TRBV9; d_call: TRBD2; clone_size: few; cdr3_nt: TGTGCCAGCAGCGTAGCTCCGGCGGGGGGATACAATGAGCAGTTCTTC; cdr3_aa: CASSVAPAGGYNEQFF
j_call: TRBJ1-2; v_call: TRBV20-1; d_call: TRBD1; clone_size: NA; cdr3_nt: TGCAGTGCTAGGGGGGAAGCAACAGGGGCGAGGGGCTACACCTTC; cdr3_aa: CSARGEATGARGYTF
j_call: TRBJ2-1; v_call: TRBV29-1; d_call: TRBD2; clone_size: NA; cdr3_nt: TGCAGCGTTGTAGTAGCGGGAGGCCAGAATGAGCAGTTCTTC; cdr3_aa: CSVVVAGGQNEQFF
j_call: TRBJ2-1; v_call: TRBV4-1; d_call: NA; clone_size: few; cdr3_nt: TGCGCCAGCAGCCAACCTACTCAGGACCGCTACAATGAGCAGTTCTTC; cdr3_aa: CASSQPTQDRYNEQFF
j_call: TRBJ2-3; v_call: TRBV5-6; d_call: NA; clone_size: many; cdr3_nt: TGTGCCAGCAGCTTGGCCTCGGCAGATACGCAGTATTTT; cdr3_aa: CASSLASADTQYF
j_call: TRBJ2-3; v_call: TRBV7-6; d_call: NA; clone_size: many; cdr3_nt: TGTGCCAGCAGCTTAAAGGGGGATACGCAGTATTTT; cdr3_aa: CASSLKGDTQYF
j_call: TRBJ1-2; v_call: TRBV7-9; d_call: TRBD1; clone_size: many; cdr3_nt: TGTGCCAGCAGCTCTTTAGAGACAGGGGCTATGGAGAGCTACACCTTC; cdr3_aa: CASSSLETGAMESYTF
j_call: TRBJ1-5; v_call: TRBV20-1; d_call: NA; clone_size: many; cdr3_nt: TGCAGTGCTAGAGCCCCAGGGATCATCAATCAGCCCCAGCATTTT; cdr3_aa: CSARAPGIINQPQHF
j_call: TRBJ1-1; v_call: TRBV7-9; d_call: NA; clone_size: NA; cdr3_nt: TGTGCCAGCAGCTTTGGCAGTGACACTGAAGCTTTCTTT; cdr3_aa: CASSFGSDTEAFF
j_call: TRBJ2-1; v_call: TRBV6-5; d_call: NA; clone_size: few; cdr3_nt: TGTGCCAGCAGTTACAGGCGGGGGCCGTACAATGAGCAGTTCTTC; cdr3_aa: CASSYRRGPYNEQFF
j_call: TRBJ2-1; v_call: TRBV28; d_call: TRBD2; clone_size: NA; cdr3_nt: TGTGCCAGCAGTTTACCCAGCGGGGGCCGAAATGAGCAGTTCTTC; cdr3_aa: CASSLPSGGRNEQFF
j_call: TRBJ2-2; v_call: TRBV15; d_call: TRBD1; clone_size: NA; cdr3_nt: TGTGCCACCAGCAGAGTGCGACAGGGGTCCGGGGAGCTGTTTTTT; cdr3_aa: CATSRVRQGSGELFF
j_call: TRBJ2-1; v_call: TRBV5-1; d_call: TRBD1; clone_size: NA; cdr3_nt: TGCGCCAGCAGCGCAGCCTCGGACAGGGTAGATGAGCAGTTCTTC; cdr3_aa: CASSAASDRVDEQFF
j_call: TRBJ2-1; v_call: TRBV20-1; d_call: TRBD1; clone_size: NA; cdr3_nt: TGCAGTGCTAGAGTTGGGGGACAGCCATTCTATGAGCAGTTCTTC; cdr3_aa: CSARVGGQPFYEQFF
j_call: TRBJ2-5; v_call: TRBV24-1; d_call: NA; clone_size: many; cdr3_nt: TGTGCCACCAGTGATGCCGCGCCTCCTCAAGAGACCCAGTACTTC; cdr3_aa: CATSDAAPPQETQYF
j_call: TRBJ2-5; v_call: TRBV7-8; d_call: NA; clone_size: NA; cdr3_nt: TGTGCCAGCAGCCGATGGGTGAGGGAAGAGACCCAGTACTTC; cdr3_aa: CASSRWVREETQYF
j_call: TRBJ2-1; v_call: TRBV5-1; d_call: NA; clone_size: many; cdr3_nt: TGCGCCAGCAGCTTAGATTCCAGGTCCTACAATGAGCAGTTCTTC; cdr3_aa: CASSLDSRSYNEQFF
j_call: TRBJ2-2; v_call: TRBV12-3/TRBV12-4; d_call: NA; clone_size: many; cdr3_nt: TGTGCCAGCAGTTTCTTGAGGGTGTCCGGGGAGCTGTTTTTT; cdr3_aa: CASSFLRVSGELFF
j_call: TRBJ2-1; v_call: TRBV20-1; d_call: TRBD2; clone_size: many; cdr3_nt: TGCAGTGCGACCGGCGGGGGGGGAAACAATGAGCAGTTCTTC; cdr3_aa: CSATGGGGNNEQFF
j_call: TRBJ2-2; v_call: TRBV7-7; d_call: TRBD1; clone_size: few; cdr3_nt: TGTGCCAGCAGCCCCCGCGCCGGACAGGGGGCTACCGGGGAGCTGTTTTTT; cdr3_aa: CASSPRAGQGATGELFF
j_call: TRBJ2-3; v_call: TRBV3-1; d_call: NA; clone_size: NA; cdr3_nt: TGTGCCAGCAGCCCCGAGGGGGGAGTGAGAACAGATACGCAGTATTTT; cdr3_aa: CASSPEGGVRTDTQYF
j_call: TRBJ1-2; v_call: TRBV7-9; d_call: NA; clone_size: many; cdr3_nt: TGTGCCAGCAGCTTAGCAACAGGGCTTGGCTATGGCTACACCTTC; cdr3_aa: CASSLATGLGYGYTF
j_call: TRBJ1-2; v_call: TRBV18; d_call: TRBD1; clone_size: NA; cdr3_nt: TGTGCCAGCTCACCAGGAGCACAAATGACAGGGAACTATGGCTACACCTTC; cdr3_aa: CASSPGAQMTGNYGYTF
j_call: TRBJ2-6; v_call: TRBV7-8; d_call: NA; clone_size: many; cdr3_nt: TGTGCCAGCAGCTTAGTGGCAGGGGAAGTCCTGACTTTC; cdr3_aa: CASSLVAGEVLTF
j_call: TRBJ2-2; v_call: TRBV27; d_call: NA; clone_size: many; cdr3_nt: TGTGCCAGCAGTTTAGCTGTTAGGGTTACCGGGGAGCTGTTTTTT; cdr3_aa: CASSLAVRVTGELFF
j_call: TRBJ2-1; v_call: TRBV28; d_call: NA; clone_size: few; cdr3_nt: TGTGCCAGCAGCCAACGGGTTGGGACCTACAATGAGCAGTTCTTC; cdr3_aa: CASSQRVGTYNEQFF
j_call: TRBJ2-2; v_call: TRBV18; d_call: TRBD2; clone_size: many; cdr3_nt: TGTGCCAGCTCACCACCGGGACTACCCGCGAACACCGGGGAGCTGTTTTTT; cdr3_aa: CASSPPGLPANTGELFF
j_call: TRBJ2-1; v_call: TRBV10-3; d_call: NA; clone_size: many; cdr3_nt: TGTGCCATCAGTGAGGGCTATACAGGGCGGAATGAGCAGTTCTTC; cdr3_aa: CAISEGYTGRNEQFF
j_call: TRBJ2-7; v_call: TRBV5-1; d_call: NA; clone_size: few; cdr3_nt: TGCGCCAGCAGCTTGGATCTCCTAGGGAGCTCCTACGAGCAGTACTTC; cdr3_aa: CASSLDLLGSSYEQYF
j_call: TRBJ2-5; v_call: TRBV7-2; d_call: NA; clone_size: many; cdr3_nt: TGTGCCAGCAGCCCTCCGCCCATAGAGAAAGAGACCCAGTACTTC; cdr3_aa: CASSPPPIEKETQYF
j_call: TRBJ2-3; v_call: TRBV7-9; d_call: NA; clone_size: NA; cdr3_nt: TGTGCCAGCCACCCTCGGGCTGGGGGCACAGATACGCAGTATTTT; cdr3_aa: CASHPRAGGTDTQYF
j_call: TRBJ1-2; v_call: TRBV12-3/TRBV12-4; d_call: NA; clone_size: many; cdr3_nt: TGTGCCAGCACCCCAGTCCCGAACTATGGCTACACCTTC; cdr3_aa: CASTPVPNYGYTF
j_call: TRBJ1-1; v_call: TRBV5-1; d_call: TRBD1; clone_size: few; cdr3_nt: TGCGCCAGCAGATCTTATTTTGACAGGGCGAGCACTGAAGCTTTCTTT; cdr3_aa: CASRSYFDRASTEAFF
j_call: TRBJ2-1; v_call: TRBV5-1; d_call: NA; clone_size: many; cdr3_nt: TGCGCCAGCAGCTTGCGGCTAGCACACAATGAGCAGTTCTTC; cdr3_aa: CASSLRLAHNEQFF
j_call: TRBJ2-7; v_call: TRBV12-3/TRBV12-4; d_call: NA; clone_size: many; cdr3_nt: TGTGCCAGCAGTCCTAGACAGGGACTATTTCTCTCCTACGAGCAGTACTTC; cdr3_aa: CASSPRQGLFLSYEQYF
j_call: TRBJ2-5; v_call: TRBV6-1; d_call: NA; clone_size: few; cdr3_nt: TGTGCCAGCAGTGAAGAGGACGGGGGCTCTAAGACCCAGTACTTC; cdr3_aa: CASSEEDGGSKTQYF
j_call: TRBJ2-5; v_call: TRBV12-3/TRBV12-4; d_call: NA; clone_size: many; cdr3_nt: TGTGCCAGCAGTTTAGCCGGGGTTCAGACCCAGTACTTC; cdr3_aa: CASSLAGVQTQYF
j_call: TRBJ2-3; v_call: TRBV7-9; d_call: NA; clone_size: NA; cdr3_nt: TGTGCCAGCAGCTTAGATCGCCAGGGGGGGCGAGATACGCAGTATTTT; cdr3_aa: CASSLDRQGGRDTQYF
j_call: TRBJ2-2; v_call: TRBV2; d_call: NA; clone_size: NA; cdr3_nt: TGTGCCAGCACGTCGAGGGGCCTGGAGGACACCGGGGAGCTGTTTTTT; cdr3_aa: CASTSRGLEDTGELFF
j_call: TRBJ2-5; v_call: TRBV27; d_call: NA; clone_size: many; cdr3_nt: TGTGCCAGCAGAAGTTTCATAACCAATAGCGGAGCGGTACAAGAGACCCAGTACTTC; cdr3_aa: CASRSFITNSGAVQETQYF
j_call: TRBJ1-4; v_call: TRBV5-1; d_call: TRBD1; clone_size: few; cdr3_nt: TGCGCCAGCAGCTTCGGGACAGCCGTAGCGGCTAATGAAAAACTGTTTTTT; cdr3_aa: CASSFGTAVAANEKLFF
j_call: TRBJ2-5; v_call: TRBV11-2; d_call: TRBD2; clone_size: NA; cdr3_nt: TGTGCCAGCAGCTTTAGCGGGACTAAAGAGACCCAGTACTTC; cdr3_aa: CASSFSGTKETQYF
j_call: TRBJ1-6; v_call: TRBV20-1; d_call: NA; clone_size: few; cdr3_nt: TGCAGTGCTACGGAGACTATCAATTCACCCCTCCACTTT; cdr3_aa: CSATETINSPLHF
j_call: TRBJ1-4; v_call: TRBV10-3; d_call: NA; clone_size: few; cdr3_nt: TGTGCCATCCTCGAGACGGGGTTGTACGAAAAACTGTTTTTT; cdr3_aa: CAILETGLYEKLFF